This T cell receptor beta chain was identified during a study of blood T cell repertoires in COVID-19. Across the study: The origin of the acute and convalescent COVID-19 samples was the United States, Italy and Spain. T cells, B-cell-depleted T cells, or PBMCs supplied cDNA or gDNA.

V lost 7 bases and J lost 0; bases outside the gene matches: 3. Germline CDR1 and CDR2: SNHLY and FYNNEI. The CDR3 runs 13 residues. In the original workflow: Reference gene primer amplification yielded estimated nucleated cell counts. Data came from immunoSEQ multiplex PCR; TCRdb stores just in-frame clones and leaves some out. The V and J calls and clone size come from that table; D and trimming were worked out from the DNA. The sample has around 47,000 clones, around nine tenths seen once. The sequence was collected from a man of 80 years or more with active or convalescent COVID-19. The specimen was peripheral blood. The rearrangement uses TRBV2 and TRBJ2-7; 7 nucleotides match TRBD1. CDR3 loop: CASKSGGSYEQYF. The CDR3 DNA reads TGTGCCAGCAAGTCAGGGGGCTCCTACGAGCAGTACTTC.